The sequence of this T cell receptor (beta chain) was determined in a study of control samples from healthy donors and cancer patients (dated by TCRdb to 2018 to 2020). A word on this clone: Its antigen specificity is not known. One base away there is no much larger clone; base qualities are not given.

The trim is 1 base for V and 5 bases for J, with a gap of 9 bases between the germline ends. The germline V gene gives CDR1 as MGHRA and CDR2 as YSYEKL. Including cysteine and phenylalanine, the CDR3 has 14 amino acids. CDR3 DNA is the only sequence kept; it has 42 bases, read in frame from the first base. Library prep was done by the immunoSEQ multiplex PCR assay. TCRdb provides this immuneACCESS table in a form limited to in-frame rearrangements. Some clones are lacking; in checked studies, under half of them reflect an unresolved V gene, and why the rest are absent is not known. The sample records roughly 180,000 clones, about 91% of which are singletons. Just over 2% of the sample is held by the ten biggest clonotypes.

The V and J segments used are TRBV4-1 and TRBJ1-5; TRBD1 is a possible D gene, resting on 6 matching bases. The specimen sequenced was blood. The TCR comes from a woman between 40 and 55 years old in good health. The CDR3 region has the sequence CASSQGEGDQPQHF. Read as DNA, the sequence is TGCGCCAGCAGCCAAGGGGAGGGGGATCAGCCCCAGCATTTT.